A selection of T cell receptor beta chains follows, all from one sample in a study of shared clonotypes between healthy human individuals. Clones were read by immunoSEQ multiplex PCR, and TCRdb kept only the in-frame ones, dropping some. The data show millions of clones, just over 90% seen once. Sequencing was carried out using naive CD4+ T cells sorted from blood. Receptors originate from a man aged 18 to 29 in good health. Both conserved end residues are part of each CDR3. A D gene is named only where the DNA matches it firmly. Expanded clones are given a class, and other clones once, few, many or no size at all.

clone_size	v_call	j_call	d_call	cdr3_length	cdr3_nt	cdr3_aa
.	TRBV21-1	TRBJ2-1	.	16	TGTGCCAGCAGCCAGTCCAGGCCTTGGCTGTACAATGAGCAGTTCTTC	CASSQSRPWLYNEQFF
.	TRBV4-1	TRBJ2-3	TRBD2	19	TGCGCCAGCAGCCAAGAATCATCGGCGGGGGGGCCCCCCGCAGATACGCAGTATTTT	CASSQESSAGGPPADTQYF
.	TRBV7-2	TRBJ1-5	TRBD1	15	TGTGCCAGCAGCTCCGGACAGGGAGAGAATCAGCCCCAGCATTTT	CASSSGQGENQPQHF
.	TRBV6-1	TRBJ2-2	.	15	TGTGCCAGCAGTGAATTTGTAGCGAACACCGGGGAGCTGTTTTTT	CASSEFVANTGELFF
.	TRBV29-1	TRBJ1-5	.	14	TGCAGCGTTGTAGTCGGATATAGCAATCAGCCCCAGCATTTT	CSVVVGYSNQPQHF
once	TRBV4-1	TRBJ1-4	.	15	TGCGCCAGCAGCAACAGCACCAGGGGTTTCGAAAAACTGTTTTTT	CASSNSTRGFEKLFF
.	TRBV19	TRBJ2-3	TRBD1	14	TGTGCCAGTAGCCGGGACAGGGCGGTTTATACGCAGTATTTT	CASSRDRAVYTQYF
.	TRBV5-1	TRBJ2-2	.	15	TGCGCCAGCAGCTCCGGGATCTCGAACACCGGGGAGCTGTTTTTT	CASSSGISNTGELFF
.	TRBV5-1	TRBJ1-2	TRBD1	13	TGCGCCAGCAGCCCAGACAGGGTCGAGGGCTACACCTTC	CASSPDRVEGYTF
.	TRBV9	TRBJ2-1	TRBD1	16	TGTGCCAGCAGCCCCCAGACAGGGATGGGGTACAATGAGCAGTTCTTC	CASSPQTGMGYNEQFF
.	TRBV6-1	TRBJ1-4	TRBD1	12	TGTGCCAGCAGTGAGGTGGGACAGGGACTGTTTTTT	CASSEVGQGLFF
.	TRBV30	TRBJ2-2	.	13	TGTGCCTGTCTCCTGCTGGGTCACGGGGAGCTGTTTTTT	CACLLLGHGELFF
.	TRBV6-5	TRBJ1-4	.	14	TGTGCCAGCAGTCCTCTGGGGGGCGATGAAAAACTGTTTTTT	CASSPLGGDEKLFF
.	TRBV5-1	TRBJ1-5	.	13	TGCGCCAGCAGCTTGGACAGTAATCAGCCCCAGCATTTT	CASSLDSNQPQHF
.	TRBV5-1	TRBJ2-5	TRBD1	14	TGCGCCAGCAGCTTGGGACAGGGGAAAGAGACCCAGTACTTC	CASSLGQGKETQYF
.	TRBV6-6	TRBJ2-1	.	14	TGTGCCAGCAGCCAACCGCCTAGTGGCAATGAGCAGTTCTTC	CASSQPPSGNEQFF
.	TRBV2	TRBJ2-7	.	16	TGTGCCAGCAGTGCACAGGGTCTGGGCCCCTCCTACGAGCAGTACTTC	CASSAQGLGPSYEQYF
few	TRBV30	TRBJ1-5	.	14	TGTGCCTGGAATGAGGGGGTAGGCAATCAGCCCCAGCATTTT	CAWNEGVGNQPQHF
.	TRBV5-6	TRBJ1-1	TRBD1	18	TGTGCCAGCAGCTGGGGGGACAGGGGATCCCCAAGGGACACTGAAGCTTTCTTT	CASSWGDRGSPRDTEAFF
once	TRBV7-9	TRBJ2-2	TRBD2	15	TGTGCCAGCAGCTCCGGGACTACCTCCACCGGGGAGCTGTTTTTT	CASSSGTTSTGELFF
.	TRBV30	TRBJ2-1	.	15	TGTGCCAGAAACCCCGGGAGGGGGCTCAACAATGAGCAGTTCTTC	CARNPGRGLNNEQFF
.	TRBV7-9	TRBJ2-5	.	19	TGTGCCAGCAGCTGGAACTTGGAGTTTTGGGACTCCTATCTAGAGACCCAGTACTTC	CASSWNLEFWDSYLETQYF
.	TRBV29-1	TRBJ1-2	TRBD1	15	TGCAGCGTTGAAGGCGAACGGGGACAGGGAGATGGCTACACCTTC	CSVEGERGQGDGYTF
.	TRBV4-1	TRBJ1-3	.	15	TGCGCCAGCAGCCAATTCCGGGACACTGGAAACACCATATATTTT	CASSQFRDTGNTIYF
.	TRBV6-6	TRBJ2-3	.	15	TGTGCCAGCAGTTACTCGGGAGTTAGCACAGATACGCAGTATTTT	CASSYSGVSTDTQYF
.	TRBV30	TRBJ2-7	.	15	TGTGCCTGGAGTTCGGGACTCCCGAGCTCCTACGAGCAGTACTTC	CAWSSGLPSSYEQYF
.	TRBV5-1	TRBJ1-5	.	17	TGCGCCAGCAGCCATTTCTGGGGAGGGGATAGCAATCAGCCCCAGCATTTT	CASSHFWGGDSNQPQHF
.	TRBV30	TRBJ2-5	.	13	TGTGCCTGGAGTGTAGGTGGAGAAGAGACCCAGTACTTC	CAWSVGGEETQYF
.	TRBV19	TRBJ2-6	TRBD1	16	TGTGCCAGTAGTCCGGGACAGAGCTCTGGGGCCAACGTCCTGACTTTC	CASSPGQSSGANVLTF
.	TRBV5-4	TRBJ2-4	TRBD2	20	TGTGCCAGCAGCCTGGCGGAGCGGGAGGGCCACGGGGTGACCAAAAACATTCAGTACTTC	CASSLAEREGHGVTKNIQYF
.	TRBV7-9	TRBJ1-3	.	14	TGTGCCAGCAGCTTGGTGGCAGTGGGAAACACCATATATTTT	CASSLVAVGNTIYF
.	TRBV10-3	TRBJ2-3	.	13	TGTGCCATCAGTGGGGGAAGCACAGATACGCAGTATTTT	CAISGGSTDTQYF
.	TRBV19	TRBJ1-4	.	14	TGTGCCAGTAGTATGACAGGTTCGCGAGAAAAACTGTTTTTT	CASSMTGSREKLFF
.	TRBV5-3	TRBJ1-2	TRBD1	16	TGTGCCAGAAGCGGACAGGGGACCCAATCTAACTATGGCTACACCTTC	CARSGQGTQSNYGYTF
.	TRBV11-3	TRBJ2-5	.	12	TGTGCCAGCAGCAAAGAGGCGGAGACCCAGTACTTC	CASSKEAETQYF
.	TRBV7-2	TRBJ2-5	TRBD1	16	TGTGCCAGCAGCTCGGTACCGGGACAGGGGTCTGAGACCCAGTACTTC	CASSSVPGQGSETQYF
.	TRBV20-1	TRBJ2-7	.	11	TGCAGTGCTATTGTATCCTACGAGCAGTACTTC	CSAIVSYEQYF
.	TRBV7-9	TRBJ2-5	.	12	TGTGCCAGCAGCTTAGCACGTGAGACCCAGTACTTC	CASSLARETQYF
.	TRBV4-1	TRBJ1-4	.	15	TGCGCCAGCAGCCAAAAGGGACTAACTAATGAAAAACTGTTTTTT	CASSQKGLTNEKLFF
once	TRBV2	TRBJ1-6	TRBD1	13	TGTGCCAGCAGGGGGGACAGTAATTCACCCCTCCACTTT	CASRGDSNSPLHF
.	TRBV5-4	TRBJ2-1	.	15	TGTGCCAGCTCTGAGCGGAGACAAGGGTACAATGAGCAGTTCTTC	CASSERRQGYNEQFF
.	TRBV5-6	TRBJ1-1	.	14	TGTGCCAGCAGCCTGCTTGGGGGGGACACTGAAGCTTTCTTT	CASSLLGGDTEAFF
.	TRBV5-1	TRBJ2-7	TRBD2	14	TGCGCCAGCACCTTGACGGGAGGGCCGTACGAGCAGTACTTC	CASTLTGGPYEQYF
.	TRBV29-1	TRBJ1-5	.	14	TGCAGCGTTGAGGAAGGAGGGAGACATCAGCCCCAGCATTTT	CSVEEGGRHQPQHF
.	TRBV30	TRBJ2-7	.	11	TGTGCCTGGTCGAACCCCTACGAGCAGTACTTC	CAWSNPYEQYF
.	TRBV9	TRBJ2-2	.	15	TGTGCCAGCAGCCTCGGGGGTCTCAACACCGGGGAGCTGTTTTTT	CASSLGGLNTGELFF
.	TRBV12-5	TRBJ2-1	.	17	TGTGCTAGTGGCCTCGGAGCGAAGGACAAATTGGCGAATGAGCAGTTCTTC	CASGLGAKDKLANEQFF
.	TRBV23-1	TRBJ2-7	.	13	TGCGCCAGCAGTCAATCAATCCAGGGCGAGCAGTACTTC	CASSQSIQGEQYF
once	TRBV5-1	TRBJ2-3	TRBD2	16	TGCGCCAGCAGCTTGGGCCTAGCGGGGGACGGAGATACGCAGTATTTT	CASSLGLAGDGDTQYF
.	TRBV6-6	TRBJ1-2	.	13	TGTGCCAGCAGGGTGGAACAGGCAAATGGCTACACCTTC	CASRVEQANGYTF
.	TRBV6-6	TRBJ2-5	TRBD2	15	TGTGCCAGCAGTTACGCTAGCGGGGGGCAAGAGACCCAGTACTTC	CASSYASGGQETQYF
.	TRBV30	TRBJ1-4	.	15	TGTGCCTGGGGGTTCCGGACACCAACTAATGAAAAACTGTTTTTT	CAWGFRTPTNEKLFF
.	TRBV2	TRBJ1-5	.	16	TGTGCCAGCAGTGATGGGGGCCAGGCGAGAAATCAGCCCCAGCATTTT	CASSDGGQARNQPQHF